These T cell receptor beta chains were read from a single sample in a study of cytomegalovirus exposure and HLA in healthy donors. Here immunoSEQ multiplex PCR was the method, and the copy in TCRdb shows in-frame clones only, minus some. Here the sample spans more than 90,000 clones, over 60% being singletons. Sequenced: PBMCs. The origin of the receptors is a man aged 25 to 40 in good health and CMV-seropositive. Each CDR3 is given with its conserved first and last residue. The D gene is left open where the match is weak. Where a row states a size, it is once, few, many or the class of an expanded clone; other rows omit it.

TRBJ1-2,.,.,TRBV5-1,TGCGCCAGCACCCCGGGGGGAGCCGGTGGCTACACCTTC,CASTPGGAGGYTF
TRBJ1-4,.,TRBD1,TRBV9,TGTGCCAGCAGCGCGGGACAGCTTAATGAAAAACTGTTTTTT,CASSAGQLNEKLFF
TRBJ1-6,once,.,TRBV6-1,TGTGCCAGCAGTGACCAGGGTGTAGGGATTAATTCACCCCTCCACTTT,CASSDQGVGINSPLHF
TRBJ2-5,.,TRBD2,TRBV2,TGTGCCAGCAGTGATTTGCGGGGGGACCAAGAGACCCAGTACTTC,CASSDLRGDQETQYF
TRBJ2-5,.,TRBD1,TRBV7-9,TGTGCCAGCAGCTCAATTATGGACAGGGGGGCGACCCAGTACTTC,CASSSIMDRGATQYF
TRBJ2-7,.,.,TRBV10-1,TGCGCCAGCAGTGAGGGGTGGTCGCGAGGGTACTTC,CASSEGWSRGYF
TRBJ1-2,.,.,TRBV9,TGTGCCAGCAGCGTAGGCAGGGGAATAGGGGGCTACACCTTC,CASSVGRGIGGYTF
TRBJ2-5,.,TRBD1,TRBV18,TGTGCCAGCTCACCACCTGTGGACAGGGGAGAGACCCAGTACTTC,CASSPPVDRGETQYF
TRBJ2-5,.,TRBD1,TRBV7-9,TGTGCCAGCAGCTCACGACAGGGGTTCCAGTACTTC,CASSSRQGFQYF
TRBJ2-4,.,.,TRBV2,TGTGCCAGCAACCAGGGGACCCAAGGCAAAAACATTCAGTACTTC,CASNQGTQGKNIQYF
TRBJ2-4,.,.,TRBV6-1,TGTGCCAGCAGTGAAGGAGGGCTCCCGGACGGGTACTTC,CASSEGGLPDGYF
TRBJ1-3,.,.,TRBV5-5,TGTGCCAGCAGCTTGGGAGATCTTAGCTCTGGAAACACCATATATTTT,CASSLGDLSSGNTIYF
TRBJ2-1,.,.,TRBV5-1,TGCGCCAGCAGCTTGGCGTATAGTAGCACCCATGAGCAGTTCTTC,CASSLAYSSTHEQFF
TRBJ1-2,few,TRBD1,TRBV28,TGTGCCAGCATCCGGGGGGACAGGGGGCGCCTGGGCTATGGCTACACCTTC,CASIRGDRGRLGYGYTF
TRBJ2-1,.,TRBD1,TRBV7-3,TGTGCCAGCAGCTACACAGGGGAAGTGAGCTCCTACAATGAGCAGTTCTTC,CASSYTGEVSSYNEQFF
TRBJ1-2,few,.,TRBV4-2,TGTGCCAGCAGCCAAGCGGTCCGGGTACGGGTCAACTATGGCTACACCTTC,CASSQAVRVRVNYGYTF
TRBJ1-3,.,.,TRBV5-4,TGTGCCAGCAGCTTGGGCAGGGGAACTGGAAACACCATATATTTT,CASSLGRGTGNTIYF
TRBJ2-1,.,TRBD2,TRBV28,TGTGCCAGCAGAACTAGCGGGGGGGGGTGGGCAAATGAGCAGTTCTTC,CASRTSGGGWANEQFF
TRBJ2-5,once,.,TRBV20-1,TGCAGTGCGCGACAAGAGACCCAGTACTTC,CSARQETQYF
TRBJ2-7,.,TRBD1,TRBV11-2,TGTGCCAGCAGCGTAGAGGGACAGGGCTCCTACGAGCAGTACTTC,CASSVEGQGSYEQYF
TRBJ2-3,.,.,TRBV19,TGTGCCAGTAGTTCAACTGGGACTCGGTATTTT,CASSSTGTRYF
TRBJ2-5,once,TRBD2,TRBV12-5,TGTGCTAGTGGCGCTAGCGGAGAGACCCAGTACTTC,CASGASGETQYF
TRBJ1-4,.,TRBD1,TRBV7-2,TGTGCCAGCAGCCAATCCACTTTGGGGACAGGGGACGAAAAACTGTTTTTT,CASSQSTLGTGDEKLFF
TRBJ1-2,.,TRBD1,TRBV7-2,TGTGCCAGCAGCTACGGACAGGGGGCCGGCTATGGCTACCCCTTC,CASSYGQGAGYGYPF
TRBJ1-3,.,TRBD1,TRBV2,TGTGCCAGCAGTCATACAGGGGCCTCTGGAAACACCATATATTTT,CASSHTGASGNTIYF
TRBJ1-2,few,.,TRBV21-1,TGTGCCAGCAGCAAAGAGAGACAGGGGGCGACTGGCTACACCTTC,CASSKERQGATGYTF
TRBJ1-2,.,TRBD1,TRBV2,TGTGCCAGCAGTGAAGCGGGGACAGTACAGGGCTACACCTTC,CASSEAGTVQGYTF
TRBJ1-4,.,.,TRBV6-1,TGTGCCAGCAGTGAAACCCCAGGATCCAATGAAAAACTGTTTTTT,CASSETPGSNEKLFF
TRBJ1-1,few,TRBD1,TRBV4-3,TGCGCCAGCAGCCAACACACCGGGACAGACTTAATGAACACTGAAGCTTTCTTT,CASSQHTGTDLMNTEAFF
TRBJ1-5,.,.,TRBV28,TGTGCCAGCAGTTTGAGCGGGGTAGAGCCCCAGCATTTT,CASSLSGVEPQHF
TRBJ2-1,.,.,TRBV11-3,TGTGCCAGCAGCCCTCGGTGGAGCTCCTACAATGAGCAGTTCTTC,CASSPRWSSYNEQFF
TRBJ2-3,.,.,TRBV6-5,TGTGCCAGCAGTTACTCGGACTCGCAGTATTTT,CASSYSDSQYF
TRBJ2-5,.,.,TRBV5-8,TGTGCCAGCAGCTCCTACCCGGGGGATGCCCAAGAGACCCAGTACTTC,CASSSYPGDAQETQYF
TRBJ2-1,.,.,TRBV5-6,TGTGCCAGCAGCTTCTCCCCCGGAGGGCAGTTCTTC,CASSFSPGGQFF
TRBJ1-5,.,.,TRBV21-1,TGTGCCAGCAGGGGGACAGGGATAAGCAATCAGCCCCAGCATTTT,CASRGTGISNQPQHF
TRBJ2-7,few,.,TRBV2,TGTGCCAGCAGTGCACAGGCAGGCCCGGCCCCGTACGAGCAGTACTTC,CASSAQAGPAPYEQYF
TRBJ1-5,.,TRBD1,TRBV4-3,TGCGCCAGCAGCCACAGGGACAGCTCGCGTCAGCCCCAGCATTTT,CASSHRDSSRQPQHF
TRBJ2-7,.,.,TRBV7-9,TGTGCCAGCAGCTCCCGGCGGGATCCAGCCTACGAGCAGTACTTC,CASSSRRDPAYEQYF
TRBJ2-7,.,TRBD1,TRBV5-1,TGCGCCAGCAGCTTTTCCGGGACAGGGGGCAACTACGAGCAGTACTTC,CASSFSGTGGNYEQYF
TRBJ1-2,once,.,TRBV7-9,TGTGCCAGCAGCTTCCAAGGGGCGGAGGGCTACACCTTC,CASSFQGAEGYTF
TRBJ2-5,.,TRBD1,TRBV7-9,TGTGCCAGCAGTCGTACAGGGGGGGAGACCCAGTACTTC,CASSRTGGETQYF
TRBJ2-7,few,TRBD2,TRBV10-3,TGTGCCATCGGCACTAGCGGACAATACGAGCAGTACTTC,CAIGTSGQYEQYF
TRBJ1-2,.,TRBD1,TRBV2,TGTGCCACCACGGGACAGGGGACCGGTGGCTACACCTTC,CATTGQGTGGYTF
TRBJ2-1,.,.,TRBV6-1,TGTGCCAGCATGTACGGGGTCATTCAGTTCTTC,CASMYGVIQFF
TRBJ2-2,.,TRBD1,TRBV7-2,TGTGCCAGCAGCTTTCGGACAGGGATCACCGGGGAGCTGTTTTTT,CASSFRTGITGELFF
TRBJ1-5,many,.,TRBV7-3,TGTGCCAGCAAGTTGGTGGGGGGGAATGTTCAGCCCCAGCATTTT,CASKLVGGNVQPQHF
TRBJ1-2,.,.,TRBV7-9,TGTGCCAGCACCGTGGACAGTTACTATGGCTACACCTTC,CASTVDSYYGYTF
TRBJ2-7,once,TRBD2,TRBV10-3,TGTGCCATCAGTGAACAGGGACTAGCGGGGGCCTCCTACGAGCAGTACTTC,CAISEQGLAGASYEQYF
TRBJ1-2,.,.,TRBV5-1,TGCGCCAGCAGCTTAGACGGCTCTAACTATGGCTACCCCTTC,CASSLDGSNYGYPF
TRBJ1-1,.,.,TRBV11-2,TGTGCCAGCAGCTTAGGCGTCCGGGGAGGAAACACTGAAGCTTTCTTT,CASSLGVRGGNTEAFF
TRBJ2-3,.,.,TRBV5-4,TGTGCCAGCAGCGCCGATCTAGCGAGGGGAGATACGCAGTATTTT,CASSADLARGDTQYF
TRBJ2-5,.,.,TRBV18,TGTGCCAGCTCACAAGAACTAGGAGAGGGGACCCAGTACTTC,CASSQELGEGTQYF
TRBJ1-3,many,.,TRBV4-3,TGCGCCAGCAGCCAAGGGAGGCTGGAATCCTCTGGAAACACCATATATTTT,CASSQGRLESSGNTIYF
TRBJ1-1,.,.,TRBV12-5,TGTGCTAGTGGTTGGACCGTACAGGGTCTGAAGACTGAAGCTTTCTTT,CASGWTVQGLKTEAFF
TRBJ2-1,.,.,TRBV5-6,TGTGCCAGCAGCTGGCTCGGAGGGGCCAATGAGCAGTTCTTC,CASSWLGGANEQFF
TRBJ1-4,.,TRBD1,TRBV5-6,TGTGCCAGCAGCCTGACAGGGGAGGGTGTTGCTAATGAAAAACTGTTTTTT,CASSLTGEGVANEKLFF
TRBJ2-7,.,.,TRBV4-3,TGCGCCAGCAGCCAAGACAGGATCTACGAGCAGTACTTC,CASSQDRIYEQYF
TRBJ1-3,.,.,TRBV6-4,TGTGCCAGCTCCAGCAGGCGTTGCTCTGGAAACACCATATATTTT,CASSSRRCSGNTIYF